The sequence of this T cell receptor (beta chain) was determined in a study of early T cells in non-severe SARS-CoV-2 infection. Looking at the study overall: With bulk RNA from unsorted whole blood as input, sequencing yielded unpaired chains. Study-level points and caveats: Matching against VDJdb likely underestimated virus-specific expansions, favoring anti-spike CD8.

This clonotype was detected many times. Its antigen remains unknown. Individually, cDNA molecules had unique molecular identifiers attached to them. One entry per CDR3 protein, called by TCRdb with MiXCR from the 5' RACE reads. Of 84,000 or so distinct CDR3 sequences in the sample, about an eighth were seen once. Sequenced sample: whole blood. The TCR sequence derives from an adult who was a healthcare worker with PCR-confirmed SARS-CoV-2 infection or an uninfected control (not recorded which).

The CDR3: CAIRSGSTEAFF. The CDR3, as DNA: TGTGCCATCAGGTCGGGTAGCACTGAAGCTTTCTTT. The rearrangement joins TRBV10-3 to TRBJ1-1, with no clear D. CDR1 and CDR2 from the germline V gene are ENHRY and SYGVKD. The V end lost 6 bases, the J end lost 4 bases, and 9 bases lay between the germline ends. This CDR3 is built from 12 residues.